The 6 T cell receptor beta chains reported below all come from one sample, sequenced in a study of blood T cells in healthy people across ages. Primed by a sample-barcoded 5' primer and a J-beta primer mix, a second PCR proceeded for about 6 to 11 cycles. Each CDR3 protein is one row after TCRdb ran MiXCR on the 5' RACE reads. The sample includes 850,000 to 1,000,000 distinct CDR3 sequences, 48% of them seen just once. Sequencing input: blood. These TCRs come from a man aged 30 to 39 in good health.

This clonotype was recorded a few times. This rearrangement joins TRBV6-2 or TRBV6-3 to TRBJ2-3, with a tentative D call TRBD1 (6 bases). The germline V gene has CDR1 MNHEY and CDR2 SVGEGT. Trimming removed 8 bases at V and 2 bases at J, with 14 bases between. This CDR3 comprises 14 residues. DNA for the CDR3: TGTGCCAGCCACCGGGACACTTTCACAGATACGCAGTATTTT. It codes for CASHRDTFTDTQYF.

This clonotype was recorded a few times. This chain joins TRBV4-1 and TRBJ1-1; D remains unclear. Trimming shortened V by 0 bases and J by 10 bases, and 12 bases separated the two germline ends. Germline-derived CDR1 and CDR2 are MGHRA and YSYEKL. The CDR3 covers 13 residues. The DNA of the CDR3 is TGCGCCAGCAGCCAAGAGGTCAGCTTCGGAGCTTTCTTT. This codes for CASSQEVSFGAFF.

The chain carries TRBV20-1 and TRBJ2-4; perhaps TRBD2 as D (6 bases). Germline values: CDR1 DFQATT, CDR2 SNEGSKA (reference sequence). The CDR3 covers 14 residues. Deletions cut 4 bases from V and 13 bases from J, with 23 bases between. The CDR3 DNA sequence: TGCAGTGCTATCACCGGGACTGATGGTAGGGAGCAGTACTTC. Amino acid sequence: CSAITGTDGREQYF.

This chain links TRBV20-1 with TRBJ1-2, with D tentatively TRBD1 (6 bases). The CDR3 totals 15 residues. Trimming left V 1 base short and J 0 bases short, with 12 bases between. In germline, CDR1 is DFQATT, CDR2 SNEGSKA (reference sequence). The CDR3 coding sequence is TGCAGTGCTAGAGGACAGGAAGGAGCTAACTATGGCTACACCTTC. As protein: CSARGQEGANYGYTF.

This clonotype showed up many times. The V gene is TRBV4-3, the J gene TRBJ1-1; 7 bases line up with TRBD1. This CDR3 has 15 residues. V gave up 4 bases and J gave up 6 bases; unmatched junction bases: 11. Germline CDR1 is LGHNA and CDR2 is YSLEER. The CDR3 here is CASSRETGIRAEAFF. Written as DNA, the CDR3 is TGCGCCAGCAGCCGAGAGACAGGGATTAGGGCTGAAGCTTTCTTT.

In its sample, this clonotype was seen a few times. V and J are TRBV29-1 and TRBJ1-5, with TRBD1 matching 7 bases. V was pared by 6 bases and J by 5 bases, with 7 bases of the junction left unmatched. The germline V gene has CDR1 SQVTM and CDR2 ANQGSEA. The CDR3 covers 13 residues. The CDR3 DNA reads as TGCAGCGTGGTGGACAGGCTTGATCAGCCCCAGCATTTT. It specifies CSVVDRLDQPQHF. Filled out from reference TRBV29-1 and TRBJ1-5, the complete variable domain reads SAVISQKPSRDICQRGTSLTIQCQVDSQVTMMFWYRQQPGQSLTLIATANQGSEATYESGFVIDKFPISRPNLTFSTLTVSNMSPEDSSIYLCSVVDRLDQPQHFGDGTRLSIL.